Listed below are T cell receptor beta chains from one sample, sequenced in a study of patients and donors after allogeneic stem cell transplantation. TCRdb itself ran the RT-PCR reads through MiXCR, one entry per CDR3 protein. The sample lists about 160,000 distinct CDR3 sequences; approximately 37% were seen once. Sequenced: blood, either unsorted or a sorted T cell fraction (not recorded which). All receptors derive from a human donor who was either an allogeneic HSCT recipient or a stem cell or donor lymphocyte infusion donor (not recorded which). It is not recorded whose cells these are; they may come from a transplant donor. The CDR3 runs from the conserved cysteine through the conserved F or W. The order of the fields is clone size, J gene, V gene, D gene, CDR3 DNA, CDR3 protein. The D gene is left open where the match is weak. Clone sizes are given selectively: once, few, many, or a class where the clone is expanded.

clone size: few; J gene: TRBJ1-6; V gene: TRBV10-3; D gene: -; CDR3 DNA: TGTGCCATCAGTGTTGGGACACCTAATTCACCCCTCCACTTT; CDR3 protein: CAISVGTPNSPLHF
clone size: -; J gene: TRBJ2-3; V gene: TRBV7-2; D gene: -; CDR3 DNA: TGTGCCAGCAGCTTAGTGCCGGGCTCAGATACGCAGTATTTT; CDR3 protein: CASSLVPGSDTQYF
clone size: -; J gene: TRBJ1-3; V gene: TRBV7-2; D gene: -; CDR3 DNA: TGTGCCAGCAGCTTAGGCAGGAGCTCTGGAAGCACCATATATTTT; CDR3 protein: CASSLGRSSGSTIYF
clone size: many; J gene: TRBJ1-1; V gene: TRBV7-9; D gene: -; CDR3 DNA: TGTGCCAGCAGCCTTTGGTCCACTGAAGCTTTCTTT; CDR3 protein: CASSLWSTEAFF
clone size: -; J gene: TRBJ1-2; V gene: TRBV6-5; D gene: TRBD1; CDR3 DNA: TGTGCCAGCAGCGGACAGGACGTGGATGGCTACACCTTC; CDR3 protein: CASSGQDVDGYTF
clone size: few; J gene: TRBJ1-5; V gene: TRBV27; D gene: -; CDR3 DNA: TGTGCCAGCAGTGATGGGGGTTGGGATCAGCCCCAGCATTTT; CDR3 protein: CASSDGGWDQPQHF
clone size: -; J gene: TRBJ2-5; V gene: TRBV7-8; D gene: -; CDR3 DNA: TGTGCCAGCAGCTCCACAGGCCCGGGGGAGACCCAGTACTTC; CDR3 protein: CASSSTGPGETQYF
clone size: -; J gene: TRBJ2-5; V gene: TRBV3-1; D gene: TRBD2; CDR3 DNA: TGTGCCAGCAGCCAAGAGGGGAGACTAGCGGGGGACCAAGAGACCCAGTACTTC; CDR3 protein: CASSQEGRLAGDQETQYF
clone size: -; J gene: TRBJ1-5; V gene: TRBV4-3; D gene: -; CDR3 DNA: TGCGCCAGCAGCCAAGAGGAGGGCTTGGATCAGCCCCAGCATTTT; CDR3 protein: CASSQEEGLDQPQHF
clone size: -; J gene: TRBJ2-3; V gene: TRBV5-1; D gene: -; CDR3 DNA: TGCGCCAGCACCCCGGGGGGCACAGATACGCAGTATTTT; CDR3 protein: CASTPGGTDTQYF
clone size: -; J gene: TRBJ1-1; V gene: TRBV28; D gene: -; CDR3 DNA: TGTGCCAGCACCTCACCAAACACTGAAGCTTTCTTT; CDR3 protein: CASTSPNTEAFF
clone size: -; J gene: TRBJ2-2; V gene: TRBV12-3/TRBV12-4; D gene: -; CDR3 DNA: TGTGCCAGCACCCAGGGGACCGGGGAGCTGTTTTTT; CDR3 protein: CASTQGTGELFF
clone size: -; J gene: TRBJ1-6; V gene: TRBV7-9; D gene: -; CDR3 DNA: TGTGCCAGCAGCTTCGACGGTTTTTCACCCCTCCACTTT; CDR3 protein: CASSFDGFSPLHF
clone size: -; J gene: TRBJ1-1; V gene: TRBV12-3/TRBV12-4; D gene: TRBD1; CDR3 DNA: TGTGCCAGCAGTTTTATACAGGGGGCGGACACTGAAGCTTTCTTT; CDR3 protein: CASSFIQGADTEAFF
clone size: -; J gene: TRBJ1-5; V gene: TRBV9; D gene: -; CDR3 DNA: TGTGCCAGCAGCGTAACGGCAGAGAATCAGCCCCAGCATTTT; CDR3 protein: CASSVTAENQPQHF
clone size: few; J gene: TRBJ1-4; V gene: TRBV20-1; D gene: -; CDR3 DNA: TGCAGTGCAGAGGGTAGACTCGAAAAACTGTTTTTT; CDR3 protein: CSAEGRLEKLFF
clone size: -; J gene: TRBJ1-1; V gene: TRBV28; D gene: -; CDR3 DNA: TGTGCCAGCAGTAGAGTCCCCTGGAACACTGAAGCTTTCTTT; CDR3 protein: CASSRVPWNTEAFF
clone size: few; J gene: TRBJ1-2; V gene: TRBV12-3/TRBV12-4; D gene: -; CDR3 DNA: TGTGCCAGCAGTTTTGACGATGTCTACACCTTC; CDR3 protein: CASSFDDVYTF
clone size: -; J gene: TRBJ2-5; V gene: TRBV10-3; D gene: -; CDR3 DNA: TGTGCCATCAGTGAGAAGAGGACCGAGTTGAGAGAGACCCAGTACTTC; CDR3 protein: CAISEKRTELRETQYF
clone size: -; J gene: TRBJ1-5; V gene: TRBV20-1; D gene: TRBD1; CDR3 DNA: TGCAGTGCCTGGACAGGGAAGTTAAACAATCAGCCCCAGCATTTT; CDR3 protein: CSAWTGKLNNQPQHF
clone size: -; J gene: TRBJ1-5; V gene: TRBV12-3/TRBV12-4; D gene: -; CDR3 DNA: TGTGCCAGCGGGGGGCAAACGCGTCAGCCCCAGCATTTT; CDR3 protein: CASGGQTRQPQHF
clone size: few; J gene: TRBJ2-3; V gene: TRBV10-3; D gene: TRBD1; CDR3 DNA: TGTGCCATCAGTGCCGACAGGGGAAGGGCAGATACGCAGTATTTT; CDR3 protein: CAISADRGRADTQYF
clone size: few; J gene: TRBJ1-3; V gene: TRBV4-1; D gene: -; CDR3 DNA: TGCGCCAGCAGCCAGCGTCCAGGACAGAGCTCTGGAAACACCATATATTTT; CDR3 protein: CASSQRPGQSSGNTIYF
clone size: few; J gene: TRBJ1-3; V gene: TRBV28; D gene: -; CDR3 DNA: TGTGCCAGTGAACCGCAGGAGGCCGGAAACACCATATATTTT; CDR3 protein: CASEPQEAGNTIYF
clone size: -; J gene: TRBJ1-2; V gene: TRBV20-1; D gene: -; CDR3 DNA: TGCAGTGCCCCCAAAGGCAGTCTCTCCTATGGCTACACCTTC; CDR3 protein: CSAPKGSLSYGYTF